This entry lists 27 T cell receptor beta chains sequenced from one sample in a study of shared clonotypes between healthy human individuals. TCRdb keeps only in-frame clones here, not all; method: immunoSEQ multiplex PCR. The table lists around 700,000 clones, roughly 73% of them singletons. Sample: memory CD4+ T cells sorted from blood. Subset here: CD45RA-negative fraction. The receptors stem from a woman aged 30 to 39 in good health.

This clone was picked up many times. The rearrangement links TRBV4-2 to TRBJ2-7; 9 bases are shared with TRBD2. V lost 0 bases, J lost 2 bases, and 5 bases stayed unmatched. The CDR3 length is 16 residues. In germline, CDR1 is LGHNA, CDR2 YNFKEQ. This CDR3 reads CASSQETSGSTYEQYF. CDR3 DNA sequence: TGTGCCAGCAGCCAAGAGACTAGCGGAAGTACCTACGAGCAGTACTTC.

CDR3 DNA: TGTGCCAGCTCACCATTGCGCCATGGGGGCAATGAGCAGTTCTTC. This translates into CASSPLRHGGNEQFF. The genes are TRBV18 and TRBJ2-1; the D gene could be TRBD1 or TRBD2 (5 bases each). The CDR3 has 15 amino acids. The germline gives CDR1 KGHSH, CDR2 LQKENI. Deletions cut 2 bases from V and 6 bases from J, with 14 bases between.

Of note for this clone: Being one base from a much bigger clone, this may be a read error. DNA for the CDR3: TGTGCCAGCAGCTTGGGTACAGCTGGAAACACCATATATTTT. Its protein product is CASSLGTAGNTIYF. The rearrangement uses TRBV11-2 and TRBJ1-3, with D unclear. CDR3 length: 14 amino acids. Trimming removed 3 bases at V and 2 bases at J, with 8 bases between. The V gene's germline CDR1 is SGHAT and CDR2 FQNNGV.

The V and J genes are TRBV7-6 and TRBJ2-5; D gene unclear. Deletions cut 1 base from V and 5 bases from J, with 20 bases between. The CDR3 has 17 amino acids. CDR1 and CDR2 from the germline V gene are SGHVS and FNYEAQ. This CDR3 is CASSLGRQVPLGETQYF. The CDR3 nucleotides are TGTGCCAGCAGCTTAGGGCGGCAGGTCCCGCTTGGGGAGACCCAGTACTTC.

The genes are TRBV29-1 and TRBJ1-5; D might be TRBD1 (6 bases). The germline gives CDR1 SQVTM, CDR2 ANQGSEA. This CDR3 comprises 15 residues. Between the trimmed V and J ends, which lost 4 bases and 1 base, there was a span of 14 bases. In DNA form, the CDR3 reads TGCAGCGTTGTGGTGACAGGAGGGAGCAATCAGCCCCAGCATTTT. It yields the protein CSVVVTGGSNQPQHF.

The V call is TRBV25-1, the J call TRBJ2-1, with no clear D. The CDR3 is made up of 14 amino acids. Germline CDR1 MGHDK, CDR2 SYGVNS. Trimming cost V 3 bases and J 1 base, with 7 bases left between them. CDR3 sequence (DNA): TGTGCCAGCAGTGAGCCTAGGTCCTACAATGAGCAGTTCTTC. Encoded protein: CASSEPRSYNEQFF. The variable domain in full, with the rest retrieved from reference TRBV25-1 and TRBJ2-1, is EADIYQTPRYLVIGTGKKITLECSQTMGHDKMYWYQQDPGMELHLIHYSYGVNSTEKGDLSSESTVSRIRTEHFPLTLESARPSHTSQYLCASSEPRSYNEQFFGPGTRLTVL.

The chain links TRBV10-3 to TRBJ2-7; D may match TRBD1 or TRBD2 (5 bases each). CDR1 and CDR2 (germline): ENHRY, SYGVKD. The V end was cut by 1 base, the J end by 5 bases, with 15 bases between. The CDR3 sequence is 15 residues long. The CDR3 loop reads CAISEFQGEVNEQYF. CDR3 bases: TGTGCCATCAGTGAGTTTCAGGGAGAAGTTAACGAGCAGTACTTC.

In its sample, this clone was seen a few times. The chain combines TRBV28 with TRBJ2-3; TRBD1 matches at 8 bases. This CDR3 region has 16 residues. Germline V gene data show CDR1 as MDHEN and CDR2 as SYDVKM. V lost 7 bases to trimming and J lost 6 bases; unmatched junction nucleotides: 15. The CDR3 is CASKAPGGQGMDTQYF. CDR3 coding DNA: TGTGCCAGCAAGGCCCCGGGCGGACAGGGCATGGATACGCAGTATTTT.

CDR3 region: CASSPPEDTEAFF. The CDR3 nucleotides read TGTGCCAGCTCACCTCCGGAGGACACTGAAGCTTTCTTT. The rearrangement links TRBV18 to TRBJ1-1; D not certain. This CDR3 is 13 amino acids long. V shed 3 bases and J shed 3 bases, with 8 bases lying between them. Germline CDR1 and CDR2: KGHSH and LQKENI.

This clone was observed once. The chain employs TRBV5-1 and TRBJ1-1; 7 positions match TRBD1. V was pared by 3 bases and J by 4 bases, with 6 bases of the junction left unmatched. The CDR3 covers 14 residues. Germline V gene sequence: CDR1 SGHRS, CDR2 YFSETQ. The CDR3, as DNA: TGCGCCAGCAGCTCCGGTGACAGGGTCACTGAAGCTTTCTTT. Amino acids: CASSSGDRVTEAFF. Complete variable domain (other parts from reference TRBV5-1 and TRBJ1-1): KAGVTQTPRYLIKTRGQQVTLSCSPISGHRSVSWYQQTPGQGLQFLFEYFSETQRNKGNFPGRFSGRQFSNSRSEMNVSTLELGDSALYLCASSSGDRVTEAFFGQGTRLTVV.

The table lists this clone with a few counts. The chain is built from TRBV2 and TRBJ2-5; D gene unclear. CDR3 length: 13 amino acids. The V and J ends lost 6 bases and 8 bases respectively, with 16 bases between them. The V gene's germline CDR1 is SNHLY and CDR2 FYNNEI. CDR3 in amino acids: CASSADTSSTQYF. The CDR3 coding sequence is TGTGCCAGCAGCGCTGACACTTCCTCCACCCAGTACTTC.

The chain combines TRBV28 with TRBJ2-7; maybe TRBD1 (6 bases). CDR3 length equals 14 residues. The germline gives CDR1 MDHEN, CDR2 SYDVKM. V was clipped by 3 bases and J by 3 bases, with 12 bases between them. CDR3 loop: CASSLTGHLYEQYF. The CDR3 nucleotides are TGTGCCAGCAGTTTGACGGGACACCTCTACGAGCAGTACTTC. Together with reference TRBV28 and TRBJ2-7, the CDR3 gives the full variable domain: DVKVTQSSRYLVKRTGEKVFLECVQDMDHENMFWYRQDPGLGLRLIYFSYDVKMKEKGDIPEGYSVSREKKERFSLILESASTNQTSMYLCASSLTGHLYEQYFGPGTRLTVT.

The V call is TRBV9, the J call TRBJ2-1; 7 positions match TRBD1. Germline-derived CDR1 and CDR2 are SGDLS and YYNGEE. J gave up 10 bases and V 4 bases, and 11 bases lay outside the gene matches. This CDR3 contains 14 residues. This CDR3 is CASSFTGTAIEQFF. The CDR3 DNA reads as TGTGCCAGCAGCTTTACCGGGACAGCAATCGAGCAGTTCTTC.

The CDR3 here is CASSVAPIISALADTQYF. In nucleotides, the CDR3 is TGTGCCAGTAGTGTTGCGCCAATAATTAGCGCTCTGGCAGATACGCAGTATTTT. The V call is TRBV19, the J call TRBJ2-3, with D possibly matching TRBD2 (5 bases). Germline loops: CDR1 LNHDA, CDR2 SQIVND (reference sequence). The CDR3 sequence is 18 residues long. Trimming stripped 5 bases from V and 4 bases from J, with 25 bases between.

This clone showed up just a few times. V is TRBV2 and J is TRBJ1-3; 8 positions match TRBD1. V was clipped by 5 bases and J by 8 bases; unmatched bases: 14. Germline values: CDR1 SNHLY, CDR2 FYNNEI. This CDR3 has 16 residues. The DNA for the CDR3 is TGTGCCAGCAGTCTCGGACAGGGCTTAACCGCGGACACCATATATTTT. This sequence encodes CASSLGQGLTADTIYF. Full variable domain (remainder filled in from reference TRBV2 and TRBJ1-3): EPEVTQTPSHQVTQMGQEVILRCVPISNHLYFYWYRQILGQKVEFLVSFYNNEISEKSEIFDDQFSVERPDGSNFTLKIRSTKLEDSAMYFCASSLGQGLTADTIYFGEGSWLTVV.

This clone was seen a few times. V gene TRBV18 combines with J gene TRBJ1-4, with unresolved D. Trimming pared 6 bases from V and 8 bases from J, leaving 10 bases between. Germline CDR1 KGHSH, CDR2 LQKENI. This CDR3 region has 12 residues. CDR3 loop: CASSREREKLFF. The DNA of the CDR3 is TGTGCCAGCTCCCGGGAAAGGGAAAAACTGTTTTTT. Supplemented by reference TRBV18 and TRBJ1-4, the full variable domain reads NAGVMQNPRHLVRRRGQEARLRCSPMKGHSHVYWYRQLPEEGLKFMVYLQKENIIDESGMPKERFSAEFPKEGPSILRIQQVVRGDSAAYFCASSREREKLFFGSGTQLSVL.

Here the CDR3 reads CASRSYGYTF. The CDR3 nucleotides are TGTGCCAGCAGGTCCTATGGCTACACCTTC. J is TRBJ1-2 and V is TRBV28; D is unresolved. CDR1 and CDR2 from the germline V gene are MDHEN and SYDVKM. This CDR3 has 10 residues. Trimming removed 6 bases from V and 4 bases from J, with 3 bases in between.

This clone has just one count. J is TRBJ2-3 and V is TRBV18, with 7 nucleotides matching TRBD2. Losses at the gene ends were 6 bases for V and 1 base for J; bases not matched to a gene: 13. This CDR3 spans 17 amino acids. Germline CDR1 KGHSH, CDR2 LQKENI. CDR3 region: CASSPQKAGLGTDTQYF. For the CDR3, the DNA is TGTGCCAGCTCTCCCCAAAAGGCCGGACTAGGCACAGATACGCAGTATTTT.

The chain carries TRBV5-4 and TRBJ2-1; D possibly uses TRBD1 or TRBD2 (5 bases each). Germline V lookup: CDR1 SGHNT, CDR2 YYREEE (reference sequence). Trimming removed 4 bases from V and 0 bases from J, with 14 bases in between. The CDR3 loop spans 16 amino acids. In DNA, the CDR3 is TGTGCCAGCAGCGGGACGACTACAAGCTCCTACAATGAGCAGTTCTTC. It codes for CASSGTTTSSYNEQFF.

The chain uses TRBV4-1 and TRBJ1-4; 9 bases align to TRBD1. This CDR3 is 15 amino acids long. Trimming at V came to 4 bases and at J to 7 bases, leaving 7 bases not matched to a gene. Germline CDR1 is MGHRA and CDR2 is YSYEKL. The CDR3 reads CASSRGDRDREKLFF. The CDR3 nucleotides are TGCGCCAGCAGCCGAGGGGACAGGGATCGTGAAAAACTGTTTTTT.

This clone has more than one count but fewer than ten. The rearrangement joins TRBV5-6 to TRBJ1-5; the match to TRBD1 covers 11 bases. CDR3 length equals 16 residues. The ends lost 4 bases at V and 4 bases at J; junction bases unmatched: 7. Germline CDR1 is SGHDT and CDR2 is YYEEEE. CDR3 in amino acids: CASSRDRGNLNQPQHF. CDR3 DNA: TGTGCCAGCAGCCGGGACAGGGGGAACCTAAATCAGCCCCAGCATTTT.

The chain couples TRBV7-2 to TRBJ2-3; 9 nucleotides agree with TRBD2. This CDR3 has 16 amino acids. CDR1 is SGHTA, CDR2 FQGNSA, per germline. Losses at the gene ends were 0 bases for V and 3 bases for J; bases not matched to a gene: 4. The CDR3 nucleotides are TGTGCCAGCAGCTTAGCTAGCGGGAGAAAGACAGATACGCAGTATTTT. Translated, it gives CASSLASGRKTDTQYF.

The chain couples TRBV10-3 to TRBJ1-1; D is perhaps TRBD1 (6 bases). The germline V and J ends were trimmed by 2 bases and 6 bases, with 7 bases remaining between them. The germline V gene encodes CDR1 ENHRY and CDR2 SYGVKD. The CDR3 covers 12 residues. CDR3 nucleotide sequence: TGTGCCATCAGTGAGAGGGGGGCTGAAGCTTTCTTT. This codes for CAISERGAEAFF.

This clone was seen many times. The chain combines TRBV28 with TRBJ2-1; 9 bases map to TRBD1. The CDR3 has 15 residues. The ends lost 6 bases at V and 4 bases at J; junction bases unmatched: 7. CDR1 is MDHEN, CDR2 SYDVKM, per germline. This CDR3 is CASRRGQGLYNEQFF. The CDR3 nucleotides read TGTGCCAGCAGACGCGGACAGGGGCTATACAATGAGCAGTTCTTC. The variable domain in full, completed from reference TRBV28 and TRBJ2-1, reads DVKVTQSSRYLVKRTGEKVFLECVQDMDHENMFWYRQDPGLGLRLIYFSYDVKMKEKGDIPEGYSVSREKKERFSLILESASTNQTSMYLCASRRGQGLYNEQFFGPGTRLTVL.

This chain connects TRBV6-1 to TRBJ1-1, with no clear D. Germline V gene lookup returns CDR1 MNHNS and CDR2 SASEGT. The V end was cut by 2 bases, the J end by 5 bases, with 15 bases between. CDR3 length equals 15 residues. The CDR3 region has the DNA TGTGCCAGCAGTGAACTGGAGATCCCGTGGACTGAAGCTTTCTTT. Protein: CASSELEIPWTEAFF.

The chain couples TRBV2 to TRBJ2-2; 12 positions match TRBD2. This CDR3 is 15 amino acids long. V lost 6 bases and J lost 7; bases outside the gene matches: 6. Germline CDR1 reads SNHLY; CDR2 reads FYNNEI. This CDR3 reads CASRRLAGAVGELFF. The CDR3 DNA is TGTGCCAGCAGAAGACTAGCGGGAGCGGTCGGGGAGCTGTTTTTT.

This clone has a handful of counts. V usage is TRBV6-1 and J usage is TRBJ2-7; D is uncertain. The CDR3 loop spans 14 amino acids. The germline CDR1 and CDR2 sequences are MNHNS and SASEGT. The V end lost 7 bases, the J end lost 3 bases, and 16 bases lay between the germline ends. The CDR3 nucleotides are TGTGCCAGCATAGGTCCTCCAGGCCGCTACGAGCAGTACTTC. Its protein is CASIGPPGRYEQYF.